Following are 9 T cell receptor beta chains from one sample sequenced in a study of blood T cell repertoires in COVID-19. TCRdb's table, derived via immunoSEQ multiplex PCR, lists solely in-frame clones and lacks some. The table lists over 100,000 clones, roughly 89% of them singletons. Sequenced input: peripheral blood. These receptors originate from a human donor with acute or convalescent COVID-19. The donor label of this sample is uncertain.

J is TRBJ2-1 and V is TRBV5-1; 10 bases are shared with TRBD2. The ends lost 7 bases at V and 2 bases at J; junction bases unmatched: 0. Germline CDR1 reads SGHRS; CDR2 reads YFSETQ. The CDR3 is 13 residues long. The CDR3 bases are TGCGCCAGCGGGACTAGCGCCTACAATGAGCAGTTCTTC. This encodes CASGTSAYNEQFF.

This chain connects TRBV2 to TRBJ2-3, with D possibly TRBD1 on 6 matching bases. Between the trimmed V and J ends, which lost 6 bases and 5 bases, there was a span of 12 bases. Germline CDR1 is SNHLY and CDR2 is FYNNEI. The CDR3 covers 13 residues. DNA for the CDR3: TGTGCCAGCAGCATACAGGGAGAAGATACGCAGTATTTT. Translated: CASSIQGEDTQYF.

The CDR3 loop reads CSVEPGLKGNEQFF. CDR3 coding DNA: TGCAGCGTTGAGCCCGGCCTCAAGGGGAATGAGCAGTTCTTC. This rearrangement joins TRBV29-1 to TRBJ2-1; perhaps TRBD1 as D (5 bases). This CDR3 spans 14 amino acids. Germline CDR1 is SQVTM and CDR2 is ANQGSEA. Deletions cut 3 bases from V and 7 bases from J, with 16 bases between.

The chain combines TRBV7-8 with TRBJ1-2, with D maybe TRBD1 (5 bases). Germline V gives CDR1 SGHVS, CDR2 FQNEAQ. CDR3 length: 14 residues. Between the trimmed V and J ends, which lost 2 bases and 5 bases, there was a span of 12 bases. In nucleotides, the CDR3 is TGTGCCAGCAGCTTAAGAGACAGCGATTATGGCTACACCTTC. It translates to CASSLRDSDYGYTF.

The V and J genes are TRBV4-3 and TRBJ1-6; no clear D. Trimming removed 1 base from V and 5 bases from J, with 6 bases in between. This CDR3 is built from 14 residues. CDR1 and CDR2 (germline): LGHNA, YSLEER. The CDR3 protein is CASSQAQNNSPLHF. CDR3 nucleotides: TGCGCCAGCAGCCAAGCCCAGAATAATTCACCCCTCCACTTT.

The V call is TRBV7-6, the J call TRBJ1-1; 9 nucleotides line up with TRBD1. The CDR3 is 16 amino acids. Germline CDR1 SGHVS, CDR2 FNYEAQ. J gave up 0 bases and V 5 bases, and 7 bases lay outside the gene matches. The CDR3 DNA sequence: TGTGCCAGCAGCCCTGGGACAGGGAGCATGAACACTGAAGCTTTCTTT. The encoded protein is CASSPGTGSMNTEAFF.

The CDR3 DNA reads as TGTGCCAGCAGTCAGAGGGGGCCTGATTCACCCCTCCACTTT. The encoded protein is CASSQRGPDSPLHF. J is TRBJ1-6 and V is TRBV2, with 7 bases fitting TRBD1. This CDR3 is 14 amino acids long. Germline lookup yields CDR1 SNHLY and CDR2 FYNNEI. The V and J ends lost 5 bases and 8 bases, in that order; junction bases with no gene match: 6.

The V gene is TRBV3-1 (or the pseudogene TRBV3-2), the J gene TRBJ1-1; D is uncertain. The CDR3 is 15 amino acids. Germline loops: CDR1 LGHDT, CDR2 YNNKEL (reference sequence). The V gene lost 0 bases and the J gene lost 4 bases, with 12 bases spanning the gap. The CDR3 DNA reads TGTGCCAGCAGCCAAGATCCGGGAAGGGCCACTGAAGCTTTCTTT. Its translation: CASSQDPGRATEAFF.

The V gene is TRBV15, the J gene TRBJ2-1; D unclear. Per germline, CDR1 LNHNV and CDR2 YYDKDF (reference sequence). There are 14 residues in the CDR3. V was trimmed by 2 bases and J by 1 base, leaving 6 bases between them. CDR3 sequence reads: CATSRLQSYNEQFF. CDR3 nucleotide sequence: TGTGCCACCAGCAGACTCCAGTCCTACAATGAGCAGTTCTTC.